Presented here are 10 T cell receptor beta chains from one specimen sequenced in a study of blood T cell repertoires in COVID-19. Using immunoSEQ multiplex PCR, the repertoire was profiled, and TCRdb retains in-frame clones only, with some absent. The sample records more than 300,000 clones, about 87% being singletons. The sequenced sample was PBMCs or T cells enriched from blood (not recorded which). These receptors originate from a man aged 35-49 years in a cohort exposed to, infected with or recovered from COVID-19 (not recorded which).

The V gene is TRBV5-6, the J gene TRBJ2-6, with 11 bases matching TRBD1. CDR1 is SGHDT and CDR2 is YYEEEE in the germline V gene. This CDR3 contains 14 residues. Trimming removed 4 bases from V and 13 bases from J; junction bases left unmatched: 7. The CDR3 loop is CASSPGTGGTVLTF. Written as DNA, the CDR3 is TGTGCCAGCAGCCCTGGGACAGGGGGAACGGTCCTGACTTTC.

J is TRBJ2-3 and V is TRBV2; D call uncertain. Trimming removed 4 bases at V and 0 bases at J, with 8 bases between. CDR1 SNHLY and CDR2 FYNNEI come from the germline V gene. CDR3 size: 14 residues. CDR3 sequence: CASSGPWSTDTQYF. The CDR3 coding sequence is TGTGCCAGCAGTGGGCCATGGAGCACAGATACGCAGTATTTT. The full variable domain, rest sourced from reference TRBV2 and TRBJ2-3, is EPEVTQTPSHQVTQMGQEVILRCVPISNHLYFYWYRQILGQKVEFLVSFYNNEISEKSEIFDDQFSVERPDGSNFTLKIRSTKLEDSAMYFCASSGPWSTDTQYFGPGTRLTVL.

The J gene is TRBJ2-1, the V gene TRBV6-1; the D gene is possibly TRBD2 (6 bases). The germline V gene encodes CDR1 MNHNS and CDR2 SASEGT. With 3 bases removed from V and 9 bases from J, the gap between germline ends came to 12 bases. The CDR3 has 13 amino acids. This CDR3 reads CASSEALRGEQFF. CDR3 nucleotides: TGTGCCAGCAGTGAGGCTTTGCGGGGTGAGCAGTTCTTC.

The J gene is TRBJ2-2, the V gene TRBV5-4; 10 nucleotides line up with TRBD1. Germline values: CDR1 SGHNT, CDR2 YYREEE (reference sequence). The length of the CDR3 is 16 residues. After removal of 3 bases from V and 6 bases from J, the junction contained 8 bases not matched to a gene. This CDR3 reads CASSSETGGDAGELFF. As DNA, the CDR3 is TGTGCCAGCAGCTCGGAGACAGGGGGCGACGCCGGGGAGCTGTTTTTT. Full variable domain (missing parts from reference TRBV5-4 and TRBJ2-2): ETGVTQSPTHLIKTRGQQVTLRCSSQSGHNTVSWYQQALGQGPQFIFQYYREEENGRGNFPPRFSGLQFPNYSSELNVNALELDDSALYLCASSSETGGDAGELFFGEGSRLTVL.

V is TRBV11-3 and J is TRBJ2-3; 14 bases agree with TRBD2. V lost 5 bases to trimming and J lost 5 bases; unmatched junction nucleotides: 6. Germline-derived CDR1 and CDR2 are SGHNT and YENEEA. This CDR3 is 16 amino acids long. CDR3 residues: CASSPGTSGRGDTQYF. In DNA, the CDR3 is TGTGCCAGCAGCCCTGGGACTAGCGGGAGAGGAGATACGCAGTATTTT.

The sample holds a few counts of this clone. The V gene is TRBV19, the J gene TRBJ2-3; unclear D gene. V lost 5 bases, J lost 5 bases, and 11 bases lay in between. Germline CDR1 reads LNHDA; CDR2 reads SQIVND (reference sequence). There are 13 residues in the CDR3. CDR3 sequence (DNA): TGTGCCAGTAGTGCGGTCCTGCTAGATACGCAGTATTTT. Encoded protein: CASSAVLLDTQYF.

In this sample, this clone turned up a few times. The chain is built from TRBV10-2 and TRBJ1-5; 8 bases match TRBD1. CDR1 and CDR2 from the germline V gene are WSHSY and SAAADI. There are 15 residues in the CDR3. Germline trimming cut 6 bases from V and 2 bases from J; bases unmatched to any gene: 6. CDR3 residues: CASRPDRAGNQPQHF. The CDR3 nucleotides read TGCGCCAGCAGACCGGACAGGGCGGGCAATCAGCCCCAGCATTTT.

This sequence joins TRBV12-5 and TRBJ2-7, with 12 nucleotides matching TRBD2. The V gene's germline CDR1 is LGHNT and CDR2 FRNRAP. There are 16 residues in the CDR3. V was pared by 0 bases and J by 4 bases, with 4 bases of the junction left unmatched. The CDR3 loop is CASGLVLAGGGYEQYF. CDR3 sequence (DNA): TGTGCTAGTGGTTTGGTACTAGCGGGAGGTGGGTACGAGCAGTACTTC.

The chain is built from TRBV3-1 (or the pseudogene TRBV3-2) and TRBJ2-2; 7 bases map to TRBD1. Trimming at V came to 2 bases and at J to 0 bases, leaving 0 bases not matched to a gene. The CDR3 has 15 amino acids. CDR1 is LGHDT and CDR2 is YNNKEL in the germline V gene (reference sequence). Written as DNA, the CDR3 is TGTGCCAGCAGCCAAACAGGGGCGAACACCGGGGAGCTGTTTTTT. Residues: CASSQTGANTGELFF.

The V gene is TRBV5-1, the J gene TRBJ2-2, with D possibly TRBD2 on 6 matching bases. CDR1 is SGHRS, CDR2 YFSETQ, per germline. This CDR3 has 15 residues. V was trimmed by 4 bases and J by 4 bases, leaving 14 bases between them. The CDR3, as DNA: TGCGCCAGCAGCCTAGATAGCGGACCCACCGGGGAGCTGTTTTTT. Its protein is CASSLDSGPTGELFF.